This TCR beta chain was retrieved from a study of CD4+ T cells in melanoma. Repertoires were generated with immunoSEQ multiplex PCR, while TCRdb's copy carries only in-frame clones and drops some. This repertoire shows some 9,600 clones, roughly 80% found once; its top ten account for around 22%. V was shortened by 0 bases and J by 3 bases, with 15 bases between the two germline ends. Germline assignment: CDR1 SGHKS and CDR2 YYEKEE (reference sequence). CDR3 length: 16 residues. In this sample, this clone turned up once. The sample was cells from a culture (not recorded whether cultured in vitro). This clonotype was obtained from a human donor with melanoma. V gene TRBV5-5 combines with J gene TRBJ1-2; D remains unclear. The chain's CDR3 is CASSLDSAGRHYGYTF. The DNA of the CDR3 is TGTGCCAGCAGCTTGGACAGCGCTGGCAGACACTATGGCTACACCTTC.